This T cell receptor beta chain came from a study of cytomegalovirus exposure and HLA in healthy donors. Trimming pared 2 bases from V and 0 bases from J, leaving 13 bases between. There are 16 residues in the CDR3. The V gene's germline CDR1 is MNHEY and CDR2 SVGAGI. PCR was performed using 60 Vbeta and 13 Jbeta primers. The table came from immunoSEQ multiplex PCR; TCRdb's copy has only in-frame clones and leaves some out. The table records 95,000 to 150,000 clones, over 65% of them present only once. The receptor was isolated from a woman aged 40 to 55 in good health and CMV-seronegative. This chain connects TRBV6-5 to TRBJ1-1, with unresolved D. The sample was PBMCs. CDR3 nucleotide sequence: TGTGCCAGCAGTTACAGGCGGATAATCATGAACACTGAAGCTTTCTTT. Its translation is CASSYRRIIMNTEAFF.